A single sample is the source of the 11 T cell receptor beta chains below, sequenced in a study of control samples from healthy donors and cancer patients. The protocol was immunoSEQ multiplex PCR, while the TCRdb copy is restricted to in-frame clones and leaves out a portion. The repertoire holds about 190,000 clones, about nine tenths seen once, with around 1.9% in the top ten. The sequencing sample was made of blood. These receptors all stem from a man under 40 in good health.

The V gene is TRBV7-3, the J gene TRBJ2-2; D remains ambiguous. The V and J ends lost 0 bases and 4 bases respectively, with 9 bases between them. Germline V CDR1 and CDR2: SGHTA, FQGTGA. This CDR3 comprises 15 residues. CDR3 sequence (DNA): TGTGCCAGCAGCTTAACGCGGACCCTCACCGGGGAGCTGTTTTTT. Residues: CASSLTRTLTGELFF.

A single count supports this clone. The rearrangement uses TRBV18 and TRBJ2-1, with 12 bases identical to TRBD1. The V segment lost 3 bases and the J segment 8 bases; nucleotides outside the gene matches: 5. From germline, CDR1 is KGHSH and CDR2 LQKENI. The CDR3 runs to 15 residues. The CDR3, as DNA: TGTGCCAGCTCACCTGGGACAGGGGGCATGGATGAGCAGTTCTTC. It codes for CASSPGTGGMDEQFF.

The chain uses TRBV30 and TRBJ2-3; D remains unclear. The germline V gene encodes CDR1 GTSNPN and CDR2 SVGIG (reference sequence). Trimming removed 1 base from V and 4 bases from J, with 3 bases in between. The CDR3 runs to 11 residues. In DNA form, the CDR3 reads TGTGCCTGGAGTGGGGCAGATACGCAGTATTTT. This gives the protein CAWSGADTQYF.

The CDR3 here is CASSLSVAGANVLTF. In DNA, the CDR3 is TGCGCCAGCAGCTTGTCGGTGGCTGGGGCCAACGTCCTGACTTTC. The J gene is TRBJ2-6, the V gene TRBV5-1; D is unresolved. The length of the CDR3 is 15 residues. Trimming removed 1 base at V and 2 bases at J, with 7 bases between. The germline V gene encodes CDR1 SGHRS and CDR2 YFSETQ.

This sequence joins TRBV28 and TRBJ1-2; maybe TRBD1 (5 bases). The CDR3 is 15 amino acids. Trimming took off 5 bases at V and 4 bases at J, with 17 bases between the two ends. Germline assignment: CDR1 MDHEN and CDR2 SYDVKM. CDR3 region: CASSPPAGKSYGYTF. CDR3 nucleotides: TGTGCCAGCAGTCCCCCGGCAGGGAAGAGCTATGGCTACACCTTC.

This clone was recorded once. The rearrangement links TRBV7-9 to TRBJ1-3, with D hard to call. V dropped 6 bases and J dropped 0 bases, with 12 bases sitting between them. This CDR3 has 15 amino acids. Germline CDR1 reads SEHNR; CDR2 reads FQNEAQ (reference sequence). CDR3 amino acids: CASSPTATSGNTIYF. The CDR3 DNA reads as TGTGCCAGCAGTCCGACGGCTACCTCTGGAAACACCATATATTTT.

The V and J genes are TRBV28 and TRBJ2-7; tentatively, D is TRBD1 (6 bases). The CDR3 sequence is 13 residues long. Per the germline V gene, CDR1 is MDHEN and CDR2 is SYDVKM. V was pared by 4 bases and J by 1 base, with 8 bases between. CDR3 sequence: CASSYRDSYEQYF. DNA of the CDR3: TGTGCCAGCAGTTACAGGGATTCCTACGAGCAGTACTTC.

The chain links TRBV5-1 to TRBJ1-4; tentatively, D is TRBD1 (5 bases). V lost 2 bases, J lost 4 bases, and 15 bases lay in between. From germline, CDR1 is SGHRS and CDR2 YFSETQ. There are 16 residues in the CDR3. The CDR3 nucleotides are TGCGCCAGCAGCTTAGGGGTCGGGTTTATTAATGAAAAACTGTTTTTT. Translated: CASSLGVGFINEKLFF.

This chain links TRBV4-2 with TRBJ1-5; TRBD1 might be the D (6 bases). Germline V gene data show CDR1 as LGHNA and CDR2 as YNFKEQ. CDR3 size: 15 residues. Trimming took off 4 bases at V and 1 base at J, with 11 bases between the two ends. CDR3: CASSPQGLSNQPQHF. In DNA form, the CDR3 reads TGTGCCAGCAGCCCACAGGGTTTGAGCAATCAGCCCCAGCATTTT.

The chain has TRBV27 and TRBJ1-2; no reliable D call. CDR1 is MNHEY and CDR2 is SMNVEV in the germline V gene (reference sequence). The CDR3 has 13 amino acids. V lost 4 bases and J 2 bases, leaving 8 bases between the germline ends. DNA for the CDR3: TGTGCCAGCAGTTCAACAAGAAACTATGGCTACACCTTC. It encodes CASSSTRNYGYTF.

V is TRBV30 and J is TRBJ2-3; tentatively, D is TRBD2 (7 bases). Trimming shortened V by 2 bases and J by 9 bases, and 21 bases separated the two germline ends. The CDR3 is 15 amino acids. Germline CDR1 is GTSNPN and CDR2 is SVGIG (reference sequence). The CDR3 protein is CAWSRGGGGGPTQYF. The DNA for the CDR3 is TGTGCCTGGAGTAGAGGAGGAGGGGGGGGTCCAACGCAGTATTTT. Complete variable domain (other parts from reference TRBV30 and TRBJ2-3): SQTIHQWPATLVQPVGSPLSLECTVEGTSNPNLYWYRQAAGRGLQLLFYSVGIGQISSEVPQNLSASRPQDRQFILSSKKLLLSDSGFYLCAWSRGGGGGPTQYFGPGTRLTVL.